Listed below are T cell receptor beta chains from one sample, sequenced in a study of cytomegalovirus exposure and HLA in healthy donors. Produced via immunoSEQ multiplex PCR; TCRdb's table is partial and in-frame only. The table includes hundreds of thousands of clones, approximately 70% detected once. Sequencing used PBMCs. The receptors were sampled from a female donor in good health and CMV-seronegative. Both conserved end residues are part of each CDR3. Each record gives: J gene, D gene, V gene, clone size, CDR3 protein, CDR3 DNA. D genes are given only for firm matches. Clone size is given for some rows only: seen once, a few or many times, or a class if the clone is expanded.

TRBJ2-7 - TRBV5-1 - CASSLGEGGVPYEQYF TGCGCCAGCAGCTTGGGGGAGGGGGGAGTTCCCTACGAGCAGTACTTC
TRBJ2-7 TRBD2 TRBV7-2 - CASSSLAGSSYEQYF TGTGCCAGCAGCTCACTAGCGGGTTCTTCCTACGAGCAGTACTTC
TRBJ2-7 - TRBV14 once CASSPYTGSDEQYF TGTGCCAGCAGCCCCTACACAGGTTCGGACGAGCAGTACTTC
TRBJ1-1 TRBD1 TRBV5-5 - CASSRDRGFAEAFF TGTGCCAGCAGCCGGGACAGGGGGTTTGCTGAAGCTTTCTTT
TRBJ2-2 - TRBV4-1 - CASSQDRGAGGELFF TGCGCCAGCAGCCAAGATCGCGGGGCCGGCGGGGAGCTGTTTTTT
TRBJ1-1 - TRBV29-1 - CSVDGAMNTEAFF TGCAGCGTTGATGGGGCGATGAACACTGAAGCTTTCTTT
TRBJ1-4 - TRBV11-2 - CASSSNRVTNEKLFF TGTGCCAGCAGCTCCAATCGGGTAACTAATGAAAAACTGTTTTTT
TRBJ1-1 TRBD1 TRBV7-7 - CASSPVTGGGTEAFF TGTGCTAGCAGCCCCGTTACAGGGGGCGGCACTGAAGCTTTCTTT
TRBJ2-1 TRBD2 TRBV7-8 few CASSSGTSGTGNEQFF TGTGCCAGCAGCTCGGGGACTAGCGGGACGGGCAATGAGCAGTTCTTC
TRBJ2-5 - TRBV16 - CASSQSEYREETQYF TGTGCCAGCAGCCAATCTGAATACCGGGAGGAGACCCAGTACTTC
TRBJ2-7 - TRBV2 - CARRSGQTYEQYF TGTGCCAGGCGAAGCGGGCAGACCTACGAGCAGTACTTC
TRBJ2-1 - TRBV5-4 - CASSFRGPYNEQFF TGTGCCAGCAGCTTCAGGGGTCCCTACAATGAGCAGTTCTTC
TRBJ2-2 - TRBV6-6 - CASSPRDTLTGELFF TGTGCCAGCAGCCCCCGGGACACATTGACCGGGGAGCTGTTTTTT
TRBJ2-1 - TRBV6-5 - CASRVLAASYNEQFF TGTGCCAGCAGGGTGTTAGCGGCCTCCTACAATGAGCAGTTCTTC
TRBJ1-1 - TRBV2 once CASSMQVSNTEAFF TGTGCCAGCAGCATGCAGGTATCCAACACTGAAGCTTTCTTT
TRBJ2-3 - TRBV11-3 - CASSLGGGSHTQYF TGTGCCAGCAGCTTAGGTGGGGGGAGCCATACGCAGTATTTT
TRBJ1-5 TRBD1 TRBV6-5 once CASSATGSQPQHF TGTGCCAGCAGTGCGACAGGGTCTCAGCCCCAGCATTTT
TRBJ2-7 - TRBV7-2 - CASSLAAGASFSYEQYF TGTGCCAGCAGCTTAGCGGCAGGGGCTTCTTTCTCCTACGAGCAGTACTTC
TRBJ1-1 - TRBV7-9 - CASSPRGWGLENTEAFF TGTGCCAGCAGCCCAAGGGGGTGGGGGCTCGAAAACACTGAAGCTTTCTTT
TRBJ2-3 TRBD2 TRBV7-2 - CASSLAGTSGSTDTQYF TGTGCCAGCAGCTTAGCGGGGACTAGCGGGAGCACAGATACGCAGTATTTT
TRBJ2-1 TRBD1 TRBV5-6 few CASSTDRIDNEQFF TGTGCCAGCAGCACGGACAGGATTGACAATGAGCAGTTCTTC
TRBJ2-5 - TRBV11-2 - CASSSEETQYF TGTGCCAGCAGCTCAGAAGAGACCCAGTACTTC
TRBJ2-5 - TRBV6-6 - CASSPPLLQETQYF TGTGCCAGCAGTCCTCCACTCCTGCAAGAGACCCAGTACTTC
TRBJ1-1 - TRBV11-2 - CASSTDTEAFF TGTGCCAGCAGTACGGACACTGAAGCTTTCTTT
TRBJ2-3 - TRBV11-2 - CASSYLVVALGDTQYF TGTGCCAGCAGCTACCTTGTGGTAGCCCTTGGAGATACGCAGTATTTT
TRBJ1-1 - TRBV28 - CASTPDSLTEAFF TGTGCCAGCACCCCGGACAGCCTAACTGAAGCTTTCTTT
TRBJ2-7 - TRBV5-1 - CASSLKIGGLTYEQYF TGCGCCAGCAGCTTGAAAATCGGAGGATTAACCTACGAGCAGTACTTC
TRBJ2-7 - TRBV10-3 once CAISEFQGSTLF TGTGCCATCAGTGAGTTTCAGGGATCCACTCTCTTC
TRBJ2-1 - TRBV5-1 - CASSPDFYNEQFF TGCGCCAGCAGCCCGGACTTTTACAATGAGCAGTTCTTC
TRBJ2-7 TRBD2 TRBV9 once CASSPSGTSYEQYF TGTGCCAGCAGCCCCAGCGGGACCTCCTACGAGCAGTACTTC
TRBJ2-7 - TRBV27 few CASSRRGRSYEQYF TGTGCCAGCAGCCGACGCGGAAGGAGCTACGAGCAGTACTTC
TRBJ2-7 - TRBV28 - CASTPLGGGSYEQYF TGTGCCAGCACCCCTTTAGGGGGGGGGAGCTACGAGCAGTACTTC
TRBJ1-4 TRBD1 TRBV13 - CASSATGEGEKLFF TGTGCCAGCAGCGCGACAGGGGAAGGGGAAAAACTGTTTTTT
TRBJ1-1 TRBD1 TRBV2 - CASSSDRVTEAFF TGTGCCAGCAGTTCAGACAGGGTGACTGAAGCTTTCTTT
TRBJ2-7 - TRBV11-2 - CASSSTRGKGYEQYF TGTGCCAGCAGCTCGACTCGGGGTAAGGGCTACGAGCAGTACTTC
TRBJ1-1 - TRBV6-1 once CASPTVGAGNTEAFF TGTGCCAGCCCCACAGTAGGGGCTGGGAACACTGAAGCTTTCTTT